The rows below give T cell receptor beta chains drawn from one sample of a study of blood T cells in healthy people across ages. MiXCR, applied by TCRdb to the 5' RACE reads, yields one record per CDR3 protein. The sample carries some 1,000,000 distinct CDR3 sequences, approximately 25% recorded once. These data were also reused for a study on T cells of mothers and their children.

Sequenced: blood. The receptor source for this set is a girl aged 2-10 years in good health. The CDR3 runs from the conserved cysteine through the conserved F or W. D genes are given only for firm matches. Some rows have no size entry. The others give once, few or many, or a class for an expanded clone.

CDR3	DNA	V	J	D	size
CSFTGATYEQYF	TGCAGCTTCACAGGGGCCACCTACGAGCAGTACTTC	TRBV29-1	TRBJ2-7	TRBD1	few
CSVERGPPRYEQFF	TGCAGCGTTGAGAGGGGACCCCCGAGATATGAGCAGTTCTTC	TRBV29-1	TRBJ2-1	-	-
CAGGGPKYRNQPQHF	TGTGCTGGCGGGGGGCCGAAATATCGCAATCAGCCCCAGCATTTT	TRBV6-4	TRBJ1-5	-	few
CASSPDLLSGNTIYF	TGTGCCAGCAGCCCGGACCTCCTCTCTGGAAACACCATATATTTT	TRBV7-2	TRBJ1-3	-	few
CASSLMREKLTDTQYF	TGTGCCAGCAGCTTAATGCGGGAGAAACTCACAGATACGCAGTATTTT	TRBV7-2	TRBJ2-3	TRBD2	few
CASSSTTGLRRTGELFF	TGTGCCAGCAGCTCCACAACAGGGTTGAGAAGGACCGGGGAGCTGTTTTTT	TRBV7-2	TRBJ2-2	-	few
CASTNRQGVPYEQYF	TGTGCCAGCACCAACAGACAGGGGGTTCCCTACGAGCAGTACTTC	TRBV28	TRBJ2-7	TRBD1	few
CASRTPRMNTGELFF	TGTGCCAGCAGAACACCACGAATGAACACCGGGGAGCTGTTTTTT	TRBV12-3/TRBV12-4	TRBJ2-2	-	few
CASSQIEYEQFF	TGCGCCAGCAGCCAGATAGAGTACGAGCAGTTCTTC	TRBV4-1	TRBJ2-1	-	few
CASSPWAGAGETQYF	TGTGCCAGCAGCCCCTGGGCAGGGGCAGGGGAGACCCAGTACTTC	TRBV7-2	TRBJ2-5	-	-
CSIAKGGLYGYTF	TGCAGCATCGCAAAAGGGGGGTTGTATGGCTACACCTTC	TRBV29-1	TRBJ1-2	-	few
CASSPTQGYSEAFF	TGTGCCAGCAGTCCGACCCAGGGTTACAGTGAAGCTTTCTTT	TRBV5-4	TRBJ1-1	-	-
CASSLIDGETQYF	TGTGCCAGCAGCTTAATAGATGGGGAGACCCAGTACTTC	TRBV7-3	TRBJ2-5	-	-